The clone carrying this TCR beta chain was counted at least ten times. The data stem from a study of regulatory T cells in long-lasting Graves disease. The time point is: newly diagnosed GD, antithyroid drugs for less than 3 months. Extracted PBMC RNA gave rise to the TCR library. Both iRepertoire HTBI primers and Arm-PCR of CDR3 regions were used to build the TCR beta libraries. A single record per CDR3 protein comes from TCRdb applying MiXCR to the multiplex PCR reads. The table includes about 540,000 distinct CDR3 sequences, around an eighth detected once. The same data also went into a second study, on T cells in Graves' hyperthyroidism and ophthalmopathy.

The clonotype originates from a man aged 25-45 years with Graves disease. The sample was peripheral blood mononuclear cells (PBMCs), taken at new diagnosis, from a patient treated with antithyroid drugs.

The chain's CDR3 is CSLVRGTGGLKAYNEQFF. The CDR3 nucleotides read TGCAGTCTGGTTCGGGGGACCGGAGGACTGAAAGCTTACAATGAGCAGTTCTTC. The rearrangement links TRBV20-1 to TRBJ2-1, with D possibly matching TRBD2 (6 bases). Trimming cost V 8 bases and J 4 bases, with 30 bases left between them. The CDR3 consists of 18 residues. In germline, CDR1 is DFQATT, CDR2 SNEGSKA (reference sequence).